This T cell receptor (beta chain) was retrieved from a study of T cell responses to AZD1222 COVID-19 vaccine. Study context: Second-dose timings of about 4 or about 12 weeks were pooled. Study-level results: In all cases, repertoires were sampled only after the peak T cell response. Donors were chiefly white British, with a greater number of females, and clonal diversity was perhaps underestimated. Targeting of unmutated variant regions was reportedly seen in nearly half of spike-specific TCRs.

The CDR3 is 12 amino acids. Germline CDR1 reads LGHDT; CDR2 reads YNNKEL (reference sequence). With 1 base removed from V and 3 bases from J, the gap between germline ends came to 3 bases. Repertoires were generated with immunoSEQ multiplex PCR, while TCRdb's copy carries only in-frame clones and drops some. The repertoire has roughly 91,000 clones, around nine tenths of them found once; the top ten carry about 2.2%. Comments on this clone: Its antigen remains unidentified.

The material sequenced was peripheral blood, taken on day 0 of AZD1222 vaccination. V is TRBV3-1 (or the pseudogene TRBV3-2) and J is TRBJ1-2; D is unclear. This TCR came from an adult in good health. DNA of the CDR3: TGTGCCAGCAGCCAAGTGGACTATGGCTACACCTTC. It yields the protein CASSQVDYGYTF.